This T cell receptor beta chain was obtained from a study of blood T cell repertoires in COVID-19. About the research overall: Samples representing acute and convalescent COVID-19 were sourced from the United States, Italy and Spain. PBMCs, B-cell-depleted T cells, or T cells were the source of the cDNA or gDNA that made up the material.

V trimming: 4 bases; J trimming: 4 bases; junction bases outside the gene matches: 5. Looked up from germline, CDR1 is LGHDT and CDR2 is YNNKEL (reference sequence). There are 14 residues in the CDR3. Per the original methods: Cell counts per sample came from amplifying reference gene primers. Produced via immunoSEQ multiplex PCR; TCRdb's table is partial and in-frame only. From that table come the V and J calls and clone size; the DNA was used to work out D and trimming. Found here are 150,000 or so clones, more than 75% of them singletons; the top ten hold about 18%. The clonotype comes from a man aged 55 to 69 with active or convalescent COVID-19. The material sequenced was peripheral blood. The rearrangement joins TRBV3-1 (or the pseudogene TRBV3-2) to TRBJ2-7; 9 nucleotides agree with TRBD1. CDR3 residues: CASSRTGTGYEQYF. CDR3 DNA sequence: TGTGCCAGCAGCCGAACCGGGACAGGGTACGAGCAGTACTTC.